This is a list of T cell receptor beta chains from one sample in a study of T cells in Graves' hyperthyroidism and ophthalmopathy. One entry per CDR3 protein results from TCRdb running MiXCR on the multiplex PCR reads. Here the sample spans about 410,000 distinct CDR3 sequences, approximately 15% being singletons. Sequenced input: blood. The source is a woman in her twenties or thirties with Graves' ophthalmopathy. The CDR3 runs from the conserved cysteine through the conserved F or W. Fields, in order: clone size, J gene, V gene, D gene, CDR3 DNA, CDR3 protein. A D gene is named only where the DNA matches it firmly. Not every row has a clone size; where given, it reads once, few, many or a size class.

size: NA
J: TRBJ2-3
V: TRBV30
D: NA
DNA: TGTGCCTGGAGCACAGATACGCAGTATTTT
CDR3: CAWSTDTQYF

size: NA
J: TRBJ1-5
V: TRBV20-1
D: NA
DNA: TGCAGTGCTAGTAGAGGAGGAGAGCCCCAGCATTTT
CDR3: CSASRGGEPQHF

size: NA
J: TRBJ2-1
V: TRBV6-1
D: TRBD1
DNA: TGTGCCAGCAGTTATGAGGGGGCTGATGAGCAGTTCTTC
CDR3: CASSYEGADEQFF

size: many
J: TRBJ2-1
V: TRBV11-2
D: NA
DNA: TGTGCCAGCAGCCCGGGGAGTTCTTCCTACAATGAGCAGTTCTTC
CDR3: CASSPGSSSYNEQFF

size: NA
J: TRBJ1-6
V: TRBV19
D: TRBD1
DNA: TGTGCCAGCCGGGACAGGCCTAAATCGGGTCGCTCCTATAATTCACCCCTCCACTTT
CDR3: CASRDRPKSGRSYNSPLHF

size: many
J: TRBJ2-4
V: TRBV2
D: TRBD1
DNA: TGTGCCAGCAGCAACGGACAGGGTCCGGGACCACCTTGGCTTCAGTACTTC
CDR3: CASSNGQGPGPPWLQYF

size: many
J: TRBJ2-5
V: TRBV11-3
D: TRBD2
DNA: TGTGCCAGCAGCTTAGTCGGGGGGGAAGAGACCCAGTACTTC
CDR3: CASSLVGGEETQYF

size: many
J: TRBJ2-3
V: TRBV6-1
D: NA
DNA: TGTGCCACGCAGGGGTCGGACATAGATACGCAGTATTTT
CDR3: CATQGSDIDTQYF

size: many
J: TRBJ2-6
V: TRBV30
D: TRBD1
DNA: TGTGCCTGGAAAACAGGGGAGCTCGCTGGGGCCAACGTCCTGACTTTC
CDR3: CAWKTGELAGANVLTF

size: few
J: TRBJ2-3
V: TRBV6-1
D: NA
DNA: TGTGCCAGCGAAGACACAGATACGCAGTATTTT
CDR3: CASEDTDTQYF

size: NA
J: TRBJ1-6
V: TRBV5-8
D: NA
DNA: TGTGCCAGCAGTATGGACTTAACTTCACCCCTCCACTTT
CDR3: CASSMDLTSPLHF

size: few
J: TRBJ1-2
V: TRBV6-1
D: NA
DNA: TGTGCCAGCAGTGTTGGCGCAGTTAATGGCTACACCTTC
CDR3: CASSVGAVNGYTF

size: many
J: TRBJ1-3
V: TRBV5-1
D: TRBD1
DNA: TGCGCCAGCAGCTTGACCGTGACAGGGGCTGGAAACACCATATATTTT
CDR3: CASSLTVTGAGNTIYF

size: many
J: TRBJ2-7
V: TRBV5-1
D: TRBD1
DNA: TGCGCCAGCAGCCAACGACAGGGGGGATCCTACGAGCAGTACTTC
CDR3: CASSQRQGGSYEQYF

size: many
J: TRBJ2-5
V: TRBV13
D: NA
DNA: TGTGCCAGCAGCTCCCCGGCCGGCGAGACCCAGTACTTC
CDR3: CASSSPAGETQYF

size: many
J: TRBJ2-7
V: TRBV18
D: TRBD1
DNA: TGTGCCAGCTCACCGGGACAGAACAACGAGCAGTACTTC
CDR3: CASSPGQNNEQYF

size: NA
J: TRBJ2-2
V: TRBV20-1
D: NA
DNA: TGCAGTGGGGGGCCCAACACCGGGGAGCTGTTTTTT
CDR3: CSGGPNTGELFF

size: many
J: TRBJ1-5
V: TRBV20-1
D: TRBD1
DNA: TGCAGTGCTAGGGCAGGGGGCCTTAGCAATCAGCCCCAGCATTTT
CDR3: CSARAGGLSNQPQHF

size: many
J: TRBJ2-7
V: TRBV6-1
D: TRBD1
DNA: TGTGCCACCCGGGACAGGGGTGCGTCCTCCTACGAGCAGTACTTC
CDR3: CATRDRGASSYEQYF

size: many
J: TRBJ2-3
V: TRBV24-1
D: NA
DNA: TGTGCCACCAGTACCAGCCAGGGGACAGATACGCAGTATTTT
CDR3: CATSTSQGTDTQYF

size: few
J: TRBJ2-6
V: TRBV5-4
D: TRBD1
DNA: TGTGCCAGCAGCGGGGGACAGAACTCTGGGGCCAACGTCCTGACTTTC
CDR3: CASSGGQNSGANVLTF

size: NA
J: TRBJ2-1
V: TRBV11-2
D: NA
DNA: TGTGCCAGCAGCCCATCGGATTCTTTCAATGAGCAGTTCTTC
CDR3: CASSPSDSFNEQFF

size: medium-sized
J: TRBJ1-4
V: TRBV29-1
D: NA
DNA: TGCAGCGGGACCCAGGGTAGGAATGAAAAACTGTTTTTT
CDR3: CSGTQGRNEKLFF

size: few
J: TRBJ2-2
V: TRBV20-1
D: TRBD1
DNA: TGCAGTGCCCGGGACAGGAAGGTGCAAATCGGGGAGCTGTTTTTT
CDR3: CSARDRKVQIGELFF

size: few
J: TRBJ2-1
V: TRBV5-6
D: NA
DNA: TGTGCCAGCAGTTTGGCTGTGGTTAGTGAGCAGTTCTTC
CDR3: CASSLAVVSEQFF

size: NA
J: TRBJ1-5
V: TRBV14
D: NA
DNA: TGTGCCAGCGCCCTCACGGGAATCAATCAGCCCCAGCATTTT
CDR3: CASALTGINQPQHF

size: many
J: TRBJ2-1
V: TRBV7-2
D: NA
DNA: TGTGCCAGCAGCTATCACCGGGACTCCCCTCAAAGCTCCTACAATGAGCAGTTCTTC
CDR3: CASSYHRDSPQSSYNEQFF

size: NA
J: TRBJ1-6
V: TRBV7-9
D: NA
DNA: TGTGCCAGCAGCTTAGCCGGACAATTCCGGGATTCACCCCTCCACTTT
CDR3: CASSLAGQFRDSPLHF

size: many
J: TRBJ2-1
V: TRBV28
D: NA
DNA: TGTGCCAGCATCGACGTTGGGAATGAGCAGTTCTTC
CDR3: CASIDVGNEQFF

size: NA
J: TRBJ2-2
V: TRBV29-1
D: TRBD2
DNA: TGCAGCGCTGTAGCGGGGGGGCAAGTCGGGGAGCTGTTTTTT
CDR3: CSAVAGGQVGELFF

size: NA
J: TRBJ2-5
V: TRBV7-6
D: NA
DNA: TGTGCCAGCAGCTTTGGCGCGAGCGGTGGGACCCAGTACTTC
CDR3: CASSFGASGGTQYF

size: few
J: TRBJ1-5
V: TRBV11-2
D: NA
DNA: TGTGCCAGCAGCTCAAGAGTCACAGGGCTTAGCAATCAGCCCCAGCATTTT
CDR3: CASSSRVTGLSNQPQHF

size: NA
J: TRBJ2-2
V: TRBV7-9
D: NA
DNA: TGTGCCAGCAGCTTTAACAGGCCTCATGTCACCGGGGAGCTGTTTTTT
CDR3: CASSFNRPHVTGELFF

size: NA
J: TRBJ1-1
V: TRBV5-4
D: NA
DNA: TGTGCCAGCAGCCCTCGGCTTGAAATGAACACTGAAGCTTTCTTT
CDR3: CASSPRLEMNTEAFF

size: many
J: TRBJ2-1
V: TRBV7-2
D: NA
DNA: TGTGCCAGCAGCGGACGAGAGTTCTTC
CDR3: CASSGREFF

size: NA
J: TRBJ1-3
V: TRBV28
D: NA
DNA: TGTGCCAGCCAGTTTCAGGGAAACACCATATATTTT
CDR3: CASQFQGNTIYF

size: NA
J: TRBJ2-1
V: TRBV2
D: NA
DNA: TGTGCCAGCAGTGAAAGGTCCGCGGGGTTGGATGAGCAGTTCTTC
CDR3: CASSERSAGLDEQFF

size: many
J: TRBJ1-3
V: TRBV28
D: NA
DNA: TGTGCCAGCAGTTTATGGACAACTGCCTCTGGAAACACCATATATTTT
CDR3: CASSLWTTASGNTIYF

size: few
J: TRBJ2-1
V: TRBV6-1
D: TRBD2
DNA: TGTGCCAGCAACCCGGGACTAGAGGGCAATGAGCAGTTCTTC
CDR3: CASNPGLEGNEQFF

size: many
J: TRBJ2-2
V: TRBV11-2
D: TRBD2
DNA: TGTGCCAGCAGCTTATGGGGAGGGTCCGGGGAGCTGTTTTTT
CDR3: CASSLWGGSGELFF

size: NA
J: TRBJ2-1
V: TRBV2
D: TRBD2
DNA: TGTGCCAGCAGTGTAGACGGCGGGGGGAGCTCCTACAATGAGCAGTTCTTC
CDR3: CASSVDGGGSSYNEQFF

size: many
J: TRBJ2-6
V: TRBV3-1
D: NA
DNA: TGTGCCAGCAGCCCAAGGAGCTCTGGGGCCAACGTCCTGACTTTC
CDR3: CASSPRSSGANVLTF

size: many
J: TRBJ1-5
V: TRBV5-1
D: NA
DNA: TGCGCCAGCAGCTTGGGACAGTCCGAGCCCCAGCATTTT
CDR3: CASSLGQSEPQHF